This T cell receptor beta chain was obtained from a study of T cell repertoires in cytomegalovirus infection (dated by TCRdb to the late 2010s). With respect to the entire study: The HLA type of each donor mattered for the analysis, because public TCR beta signatures pointed to carriage of CMV infection along with the matching HLA type. The paper as a whole reports these results and caveats: In the ex vivo response, HLA-C-restricted CMV-specific TCR beta clonotypes were dominant, and in two of eight donors the single most frequent clonotype came from this HLA-C-restricted group. Carriers of CMV infection plus the relevant HLA type were discriminated by the cumulative frequency of public TCR beta family members in the study cohort and in an independent roughly 400-donor cohort.

The sample was run on an Illumina HiSeq 1500. TCRdb trimmed public reads at Q25 via fastp, called clones via MiXCR and kept in-frame beta chains. Merged by CDR3 protein, the rows form single entries marked with the most common genes and DNA. The sample table lists 200,000 to 300,000 distinct CDR3 sequences, roughly 6.5% of them with a count of one. The top ten hold around 6.9% of the sample. With regard to this clonotype: It lacks a known antigen. No clone much larger than this one lies a single base away; base qualities are absent.

CDR1 ENHRY and CDR2 SYGVKD were looked up in the germline V gene. At the junction V is shortened by 4 bases and J by 6 bases, with 13 bases in between. The CDR3 runs 13 amino acids, cysteine and phenylalanine included. The sequence is cut down to CDR3 DNA, 39 bases in frame from base 1. This receptor chain uses TRBV10-3 and TRBJ2-7, and possibly TRBD1, on 6 matching bases. This TCR came from a human donor in good health (CMV status not recorded). Some clones in this sample may be carry-over from other donors' samples. Specimen: PBMCs. The CDR3: CAISVARGAEQYF. The sequence in DNA is TGTGCCATCAGTGTGGCCAGGGGAGCCGAGCAGTACTTC.